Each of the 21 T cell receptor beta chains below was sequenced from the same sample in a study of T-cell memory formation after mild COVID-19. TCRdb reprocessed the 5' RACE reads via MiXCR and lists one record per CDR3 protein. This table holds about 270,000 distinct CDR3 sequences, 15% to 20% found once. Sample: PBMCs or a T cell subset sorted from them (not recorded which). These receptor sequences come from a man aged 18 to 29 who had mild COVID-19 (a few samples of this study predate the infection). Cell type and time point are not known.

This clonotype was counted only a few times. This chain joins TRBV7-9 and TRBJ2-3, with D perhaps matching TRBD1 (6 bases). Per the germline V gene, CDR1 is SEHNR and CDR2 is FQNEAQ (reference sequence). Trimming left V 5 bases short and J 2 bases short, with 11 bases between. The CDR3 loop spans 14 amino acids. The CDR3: CASSRGQLTDTQYF. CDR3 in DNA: TGTGCCAGCAGCAGAGGACAGCTCACAGATACGCAGTATTTT. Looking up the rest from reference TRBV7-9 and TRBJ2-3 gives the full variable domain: DTGVSQNPRHKITKRGQNVTFRCDPISEHNRLYWYRQTLGQGPEFLTYFQNEAQLEKSRLLSDRFSAERPKGSFSTLEIQRTEQGDSAMYLCASSRGQLTDTQYFGPGTRLTVL.

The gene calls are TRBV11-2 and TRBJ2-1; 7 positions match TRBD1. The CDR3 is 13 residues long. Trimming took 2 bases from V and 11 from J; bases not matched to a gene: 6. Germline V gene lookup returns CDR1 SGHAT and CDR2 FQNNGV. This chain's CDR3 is CASSLSGQVKQFF. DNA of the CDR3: TGTGCCAGCAGCTTATCCGGACAGGTTAAGCAGTTCTTC. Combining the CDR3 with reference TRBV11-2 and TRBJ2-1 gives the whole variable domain EAGVAQSPRYKIIEKRQSVAFWCNPISGHATLYWYQQILGQGPKLLIQFQNNGVVDDSQLPKDRFSAERLKGVDSTLKIQPAKLEDSAVYLCASSLSGQVKQFFGPGTRLTVL.

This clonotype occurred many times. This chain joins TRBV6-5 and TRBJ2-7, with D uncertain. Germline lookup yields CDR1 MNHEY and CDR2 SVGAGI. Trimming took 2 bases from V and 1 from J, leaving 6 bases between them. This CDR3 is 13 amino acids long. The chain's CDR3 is CASSYGPSYEQYF. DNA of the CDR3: TGTGCCAGCAGTTACGGGCCGTCCTACGAGCAGTACTTC.

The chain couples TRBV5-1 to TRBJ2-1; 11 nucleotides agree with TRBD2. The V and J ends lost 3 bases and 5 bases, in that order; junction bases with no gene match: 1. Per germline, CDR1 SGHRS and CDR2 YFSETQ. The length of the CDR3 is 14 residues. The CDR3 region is CASSSGLADNEQFF. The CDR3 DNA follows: TGCGCCAGCAGCTCGGGACTAGCGGACAATGAGCAGTTCTTC.

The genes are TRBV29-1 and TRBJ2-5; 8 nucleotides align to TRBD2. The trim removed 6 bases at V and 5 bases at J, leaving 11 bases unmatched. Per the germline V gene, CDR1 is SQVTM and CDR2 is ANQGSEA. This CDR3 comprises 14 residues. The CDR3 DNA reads TGCAGCGTCGAGACGGGGGGGGCCCGTGAGACCCAGTACTTC. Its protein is CSVETGGARETQYF.

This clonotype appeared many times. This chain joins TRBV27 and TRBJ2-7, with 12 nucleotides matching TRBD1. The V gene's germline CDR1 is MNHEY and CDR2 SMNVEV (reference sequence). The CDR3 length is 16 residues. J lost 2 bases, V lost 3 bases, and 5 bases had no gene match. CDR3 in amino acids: CASSLFRDRGPYEQYF. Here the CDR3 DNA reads TGTGCCAGCAGTTTGTTCCGGGACAGGGGGCCCTACGAGCAGTACTTC.

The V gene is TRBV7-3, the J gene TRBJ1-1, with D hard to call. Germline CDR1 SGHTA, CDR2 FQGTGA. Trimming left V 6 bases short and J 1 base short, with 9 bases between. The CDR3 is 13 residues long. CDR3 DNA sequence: TGTGCCAGCAGACCTGACACGAACACTGAAGCTTTCTTT. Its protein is CASRPDTNTEAFF.

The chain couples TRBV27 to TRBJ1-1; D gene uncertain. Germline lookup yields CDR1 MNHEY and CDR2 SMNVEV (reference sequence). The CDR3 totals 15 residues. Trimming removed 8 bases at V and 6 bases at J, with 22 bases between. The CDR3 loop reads CASGRFSNEYSEAFF. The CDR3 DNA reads TGTGCCAGCGGCAGATTCTCAAACGAATATTCTGAAGCTTTCTTT.

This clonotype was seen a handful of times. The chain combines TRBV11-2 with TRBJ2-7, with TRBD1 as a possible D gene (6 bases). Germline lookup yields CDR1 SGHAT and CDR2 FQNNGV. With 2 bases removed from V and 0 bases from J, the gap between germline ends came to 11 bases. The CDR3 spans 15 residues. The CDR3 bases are TGTGCCAGCAGCTTATGGGGGCAGGGCTCCTACGAGCAGTACGTC. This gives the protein CASSLWGQGSYEQYV.

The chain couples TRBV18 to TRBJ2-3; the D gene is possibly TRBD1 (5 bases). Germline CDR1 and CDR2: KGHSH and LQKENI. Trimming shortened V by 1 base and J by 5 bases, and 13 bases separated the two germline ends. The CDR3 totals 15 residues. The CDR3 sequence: CASSPRPGPEDTQYF. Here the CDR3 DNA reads TGTGCCAGCTCACCACGGCCAGGGCCAGAAGATACGCAGTATTTT.

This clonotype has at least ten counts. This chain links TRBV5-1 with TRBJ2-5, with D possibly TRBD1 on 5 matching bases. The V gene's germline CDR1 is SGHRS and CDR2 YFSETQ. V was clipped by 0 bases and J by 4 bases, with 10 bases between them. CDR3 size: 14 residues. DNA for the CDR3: TGCGCCAGCAGCTTGGGGACAAGTGGAGAGACCCAGTACTTC. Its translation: CASSLGTSGETQYF.

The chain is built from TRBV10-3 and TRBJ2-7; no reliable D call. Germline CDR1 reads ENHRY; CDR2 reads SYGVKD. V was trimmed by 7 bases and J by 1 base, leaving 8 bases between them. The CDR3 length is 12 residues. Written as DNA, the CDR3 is TGTGCCATCACCGACGGATCCTACGAGCAGTACTTC. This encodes CAITDGSYEQYF.

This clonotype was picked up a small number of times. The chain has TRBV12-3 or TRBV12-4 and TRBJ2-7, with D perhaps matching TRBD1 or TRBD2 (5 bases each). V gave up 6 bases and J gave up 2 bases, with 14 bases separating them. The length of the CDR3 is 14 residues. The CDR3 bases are TGTGCCAGCAGCGTCGGGGACGGGACCTACGAGCAGTACTTC. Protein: CASSVGDGTYEQYF.

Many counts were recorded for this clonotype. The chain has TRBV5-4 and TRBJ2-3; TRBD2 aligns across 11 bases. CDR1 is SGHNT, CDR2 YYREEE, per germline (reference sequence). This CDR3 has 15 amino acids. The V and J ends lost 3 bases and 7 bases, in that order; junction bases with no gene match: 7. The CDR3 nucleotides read TGTGCCAGCAGCTCGACGACTAGCGGGGCATATACGCAGTATTTT. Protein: CASSSTTSGAYTQYF. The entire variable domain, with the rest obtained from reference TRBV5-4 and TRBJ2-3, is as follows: ETGVTQSPTHLIKTRGQQVTLRCSSQSGHNTVSWYQQALGQGPQFIFQYYREEENGRGNFPPRFSGLQFPNYSSELNVNALELDDSALYLCASSSTTSGAYTQYFGPGTRLTVL.

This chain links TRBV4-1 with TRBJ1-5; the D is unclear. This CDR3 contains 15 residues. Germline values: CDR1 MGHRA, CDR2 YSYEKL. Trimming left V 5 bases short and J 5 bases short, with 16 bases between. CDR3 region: CASSYQGGRDQPQHF. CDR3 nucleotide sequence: TGCGCCAGCAGCTATCAAGGAGGGAGGGATCAGCCCCAGCATTTT.

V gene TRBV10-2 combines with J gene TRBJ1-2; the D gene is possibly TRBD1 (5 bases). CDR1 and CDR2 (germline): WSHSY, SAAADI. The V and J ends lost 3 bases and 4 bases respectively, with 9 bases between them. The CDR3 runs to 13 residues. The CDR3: CASSDRASYGYTF. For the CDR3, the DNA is TGCGCCAGCAGTGACAGGGCCTCCTATGGCTACACCTTC.

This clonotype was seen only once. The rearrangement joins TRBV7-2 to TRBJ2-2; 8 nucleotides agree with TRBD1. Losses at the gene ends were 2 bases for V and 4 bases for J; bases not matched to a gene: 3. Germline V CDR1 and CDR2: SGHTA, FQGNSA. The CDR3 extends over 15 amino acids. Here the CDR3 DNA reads TGTGCCAGCAGCTTAAGACAGGGGCCCACCGGGGAGCTGTTTTTT. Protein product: CASSLRQGPTGELFF. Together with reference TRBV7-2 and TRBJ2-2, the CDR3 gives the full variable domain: GAGVSQSPSNKVTEKGKDVELRCDPISGHTALYWYRQSLGQGLEFLIYFQGNSAPDKSGLPSDRFSAERTGGSVSTLTIQRTQQEDSAVYLCASSLRQGPTGELFFGEGSRLTVL.

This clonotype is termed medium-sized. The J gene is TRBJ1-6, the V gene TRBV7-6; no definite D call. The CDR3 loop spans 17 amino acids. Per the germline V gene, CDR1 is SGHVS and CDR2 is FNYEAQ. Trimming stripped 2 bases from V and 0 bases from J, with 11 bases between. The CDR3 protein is CASSLYPESSYNSPLHF. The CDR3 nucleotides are TGTGCCAGCAGCTTATACCCGGAGAGCTCCTATAATTCACCCCTCCACTTT.

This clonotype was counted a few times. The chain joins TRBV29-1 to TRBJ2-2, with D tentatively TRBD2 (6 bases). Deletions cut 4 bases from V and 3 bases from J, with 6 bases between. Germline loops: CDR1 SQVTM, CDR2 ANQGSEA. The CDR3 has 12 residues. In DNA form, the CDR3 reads TGCAGCGTTGCGGGAGACACCGGGGAGCTGTTTTTT. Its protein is CSVAGDTGELFF.

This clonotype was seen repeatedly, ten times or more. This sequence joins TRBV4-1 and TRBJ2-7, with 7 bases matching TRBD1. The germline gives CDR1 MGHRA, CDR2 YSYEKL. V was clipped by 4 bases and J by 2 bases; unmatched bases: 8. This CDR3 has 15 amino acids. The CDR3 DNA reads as TGCGCCAGCAGCCGAACGCCGGGACAGACCTACGAGCAGTACGTC. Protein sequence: CASSRTPGQTYEQYV.

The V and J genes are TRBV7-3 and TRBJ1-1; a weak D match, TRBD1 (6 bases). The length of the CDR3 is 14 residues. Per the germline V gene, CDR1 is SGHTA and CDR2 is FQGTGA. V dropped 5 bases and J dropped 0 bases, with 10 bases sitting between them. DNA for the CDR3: TGTGCCAGCAGCCCCGGACAGATGAACACTGAAGCTTTCTTT. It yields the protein CASSPGQMNTEAFF.